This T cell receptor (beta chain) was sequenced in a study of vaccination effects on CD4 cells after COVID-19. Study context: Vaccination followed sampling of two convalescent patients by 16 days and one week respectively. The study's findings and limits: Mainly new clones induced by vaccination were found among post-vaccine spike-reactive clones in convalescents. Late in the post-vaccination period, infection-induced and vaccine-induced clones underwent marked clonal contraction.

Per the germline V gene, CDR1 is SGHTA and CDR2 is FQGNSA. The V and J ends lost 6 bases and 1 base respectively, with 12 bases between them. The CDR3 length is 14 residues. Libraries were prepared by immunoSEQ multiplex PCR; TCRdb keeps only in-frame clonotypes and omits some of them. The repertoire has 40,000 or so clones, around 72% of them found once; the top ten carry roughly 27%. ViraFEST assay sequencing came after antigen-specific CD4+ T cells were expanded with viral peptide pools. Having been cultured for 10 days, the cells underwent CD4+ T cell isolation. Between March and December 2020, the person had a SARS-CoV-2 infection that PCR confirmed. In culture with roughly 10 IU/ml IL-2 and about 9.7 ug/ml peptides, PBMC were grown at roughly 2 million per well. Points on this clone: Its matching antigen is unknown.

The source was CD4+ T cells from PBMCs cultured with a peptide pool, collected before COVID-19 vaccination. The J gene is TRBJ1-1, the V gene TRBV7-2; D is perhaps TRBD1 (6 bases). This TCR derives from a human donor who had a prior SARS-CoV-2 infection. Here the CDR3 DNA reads TGTGCCAGCAGACGACAGGCACAGAACACTGAAGCTTTCTTT. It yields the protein CASRRQAQNTEAFF.